This TCR beta chain derives from a study of blood T cell repertoires in COVID-19. Some clones are missing from TCRdb's copy, which holds only in-frame ones; the method was immunoSEQ multiplex PCR. The sample records under 250,000 clones, about 91% being singletons. Followed longitudinally, the Seattle patients had been enrolled during active infection. Sequencing was carried out using peripheral blood. The receptor was derived from a woman in her 30s with COVID-19, enrolled during active disease.

The CDR3, as DNA: TGTGCCAGTAGTATTAGGTACAGGGGGCAGGAAGAGACCCAGTACTTC. Its protein product is CASSIRYRGQEETQYF. The chain couples TRBV19 to TRBJ2-5, with 9 nucleotides matching TRBD1. V shed 3 bases, J shed 3 bases, and the junction held 8 bases outside the gene matches. Germline V gene lookup returns CDR1 LNHDA and CDR2 SQIVND (reference sequence). This CDR3 region has 16 residues.